One sample yielded the 5 T cell receptor beta chains listed below, sequenced in a study of blood T cell repertoires in COVID-19. TCRdb keeps only in-frame clones here, not all; method: immunoSEQ multiplex PCR. The table lists 150,000 to 200,000 clones, about 89% of them singletons. The sequencing sample was made of peripheral blood. These receptors were taken from an older man with acute or convalescent COVID-19.

The rearrangement links TRBV12-5 to TRBJ2-5; tentatively, D is TRBD2 (7 bases). The CDR3 runs 13 residues. Trimming took off 5 bases at V and 4 bases at J, with 11 bases between the two ends. The germline V gene encodes CDR1 LGHNT and CDR2 FRNRAP. This chain's CDR3 is CASGLGGVETQYF. The DNA of the CDR3 is TGTGCTAGTGGTCTAGGGGGGGTAGAGACCCAGTACTTC.

This clone has more than one count but fewer than ten. This chain joins TRBV18 and TRBJ2-2, with D hard to call. Trimming pared 0 bases from V and 5 bases from J, leaving 4 bases between. The CDR3 is 13 amino acids. Germline V gives CDR1 KGHSH, CDR2 LQKENI. CDR3 amino acids: CASSPPNTGELFF. For the CDR3, the DNA is TGTGCCAGCTCACCACCTAATACCGGGGAGCTGTTTTTT.

The chain combines TRBV13 with TRBJ2-7; a weak D match, TRBD1 (9 bases). CDR3 size: 17 residues. CDR1 and CDR2 from the germline V gene are PRHDT and FYEKMQ (reference sequence). V lost 6 bases and J 2 bases, leaving 23 bases between the germline ends. CDR3 sequence: CASSGTGTLAGPYEQYF. CDR3 DNA: TGTGCCAGCAGTGGGACAGGGACTCTAGCGGGCCCCTACGAGCAGTACTTC. Complete variable domain (other parts from reference TRBV13 and TRBJ2-7): AAGVIQSPRHLIKEKRETATLKCYPIPRHDTVYWYQQGPGQDPQFLISFYEKMQSDKGSIPDRFSAQQFSDYHSELNMSSLELGDSALYFCASSGTGTLAGPYEQYFGPGTRLTVT.

The chain employs TRBV7-3 and TRBJ2-2; possible D gene TRBD2, 5 bases. The V gene lost 4 bases and the J gene lost 6 bases, with 9 bases spanning the gap. The CDR3 sequence is 13 residues long. Germline-derived CDR1 and CDR2 are SGHTA and FQGTGA. This CDR3 is CASSSPRAGELFF. In nucleotides, the CDR3 is TGTGCCAGCAGCTCCCCGAGGGCCGGGGAGCTGTTTTTT.

This clone was seen a few times. The chain couples TRBV10-3 to TRBJ1-5; TRBD1 agrees at 9 bases. The CDR3 runs to 14 residues. From germline, CDR1 is ENHRY and CDR2 SYGVKD. Trimming at V came to 10 bases and at J to 1 base, leaving 5 bases not matched to a gene. The CDR3 bases are TGTGCCACCAGAGGGACAGGGAGCAATCAGCCCCAGCATTTT. Its protein product is CATRGTGSNQPQHF.